This T cell receptor beta chain was captured in a study of T cells after yellow fever vaccination. Study in general: SMART-Seq v4 Ultra Low Input prepared the low-cell-number fractions.

General observations from the study: Some clonotypes, a small share, were shared between CD4 and CD8 compartments. The secondary response was weaker, and its peak arrived faster, on day 5 versus 15. High-abundance clonotypes from the bulk population could contaminate FACS-sorted repertoires.

On this clonotype itself: What it recognizes is unknown.

TCRdb called the 5' RACE reads again in MiXCR, with one record for every CDR3 protein. In the table there are 450,000 to 550,000 distinct CDR3 sequences, 21% of which are singletons. The CDR3 is 9 residues long. From germline, CDR1 is SNHLY and CDR2 FYNNEI. V dropped 8 bases and J dropped 10 bases, with 6 bases sitting between them. The chain recombines TRBV2 with TRBJ2-1; D might be TRBD2 (6 bases). This receptor was taken from a young man who received the YFV17D yellow fever vaccine. The material sequenced was PBMCs, taken less than 25 days after the first yellow fever vaccination. In DNA, the CDR3 is TGTGCCAGCGGAGGGGAGCAGTTCTTC. It specifies CASGGEQFF.